These 20 T cell receptor beta chains share one sample of origin, sequenced in a study of blood T cell repertoires in COVID-19 (dated by TCRdb to 2019 to 2021). Libraries were prepared through the immunoSEQ multiplex PCR assay. TCRdb mirrors the immuneACCESS table, restricted to in-frame sequences. Some clones are absent from its copies; in checked studies, under half trace to an unresolved V gene, and the reason for the others is unknown. The sample table lists over 60,000 clones, about 80% of them with a count of one. Of the sample, roughly 12% is held by the ten largest clones. The source material was peripheral blood. Receptors were obtained from a human donor in a cohort sampled during active COVID-19.

V gene TRBV19 combines with J gene TRBJ1-1; possible D gene TRBD1, 5 bases. Trimming removed 7 bases from V and 0 bases from J, with 12 bases in between. The germline CDR1 and CDR2 sequences are LNHDA and SQIVND (reference sequence). CDR3 length equals 14 residues. The CDR3 spells CASNKGRVNTEAFF. In nucleotides, the CDR3 is TGTGCCAGTAATAAGGGCAGGGTGAACACTGAAGCTTTCTTT.

The DNA for the CDR3 is TGTGCCAGCAGCGAACAGGGGGGAAATCAGCCCCAGCATTTT. Protein product: CASSEQGGNQPQHF. The rearrangement uses TRBV11-3 and TRBJ1-5, with 8 bases matching TRBD1. Unmatched junction bases numbered 4, after V lost 5 bases and J lost 4 bases. Germline values: CDR1 SGHNT, CDR2 YENEEA. CDR3 length: 14 amino acids.

This chain uses TRBV3-1 (or the pseudogene TRBV3-2) with TRBJ2-7; TRBD1 is a possible D gene (5 bases). The CDR3 consists of 13 residues. Germline CDR1 LGHDT, CDR2 YNNKEL (reference sequence). The V end lost 6 bases, the J end lost 2 bases, and 11 bases lay between the germline ends. The CDR3 DNA sequence: TGTGCCAGCAGTTTTCTAGGGGCCTACGAGCAGTACTTC. Its translation is CASSFLGAYEQYF.

This clone was detected once. The chain joins TRBV2 to TRBJ1-2, with 8 bases aligning to TRBD1. This CDR3 is 16 amino acids long. The J segment lost 8 bases and the V segment lost 2 bases, leaving 13 bases of the junction unmatched. CDR1 is SNHLY and CDR2 is FYNNEI in the germline V gene. CDR3 nucleotide sequence: TGTGCCAGCAGTGAATCAGGGGACAGGCGAGTTGGGGGCTACACCTTC. Translating it yields CASSESGDRRVGGYTF.

The chain combines TRBV9 with TRBJ1-6; D possibly corresponds to TRBD1 (5 bases). The CDR3 totals 17 residues. Deletions cut 2 bases from V and 0 bases from J, with 12 bases between. Germline CDR1 SGDLS, CDR2 YYNGEE. The CDR3 spells CASSVSGRSSYNSPLHF. Written as DNA, the CDR3 is TGTGCCAGCAGCGTTTCAGGGCGGAGCTCCTATAATTCACCCCTCCACTTT.

The J gene is TRBJ2-3, the V gene TRBV2, with TRBD2 identical over 10 bases. From germline, CDR1 is SNHLY and CDR2 FYNNEI. The CDR3 has 14 residues. Germline trimming cut 4 bases from V and 4 bases from J; bases unmatched to any gene: 2. The CDR3 protein is CASSVSGGSDTQYF. The CDR3 bases are TGTGCCAGCAGTGTTAGCGGGGGGTCAGATACGCAGTATTTT.

This clone was detected a few times. The chain links TRBV5-4 to TRBJ1-1, with D perhaps matching TRBD1 (5 bases). This CDR3 is 15 amino acids long. The V and J ends lost 0 bases and 3 bases respectively, with 12 bases between them. Germline V gene data show CDR1 as SGHNT and CDR2 as YYREEE (reference sequence). Written as DNA, the CDR3 is TGTGCCAGCAGCTTGGGGAGGGGAGGATACACTGAAGCTTTCTTT. Residues: CASSLGRGGYTEAFF.

The J gene is TRBJ2-7, the V gene TRBV5-4, with D perhaps matching TRBD1 (7 bases). Germline V gene data show CDR1 as SGHNT and CDR2 as YYREEE (reference sequence). V was pared by 2 bases and J by 3 bases, with 12 bases between. This CDR3 region has 14 residues. CDR3 loop: CASSFVQGGYEQYF. The DNA for the CDR3 is TGTGCCAGCAGCTTCGTCCAGGGGGGCTACGAGCAGTACTTC.

The rearrangement links TRBV5-1 to TRBJ1-1; maybe TRBD1 (6 bases). This CDR3 is 14 amino acids long. Germline values: CDR1 SGHRS, CDR2 YFSETQ. V lost 2 bases and J 7 bases, leaving 15 bases between the germline ends. CDR3 DNA sequence: TGCGCCAGCAGCTTTTTGACAGGAGCCGATGAAGCTTTCTTT. Amino acid sequence: CASSFLTGADEAFF.

CDR3 nucleotides: TGTGCCAGCAGCTTAGGGGAGAGGACGGATGGCTACACCTTC. Translated, it gives CASSLGERTDGYTF. The rearrangement joins TRBV11-2 to TRBJ1-2; D is ambiguous. The ends were cut back, 1 base at V and 6 bases at J, with 12 bases in the middle. The CDR3 runs to 14 residues. Germline loops: CDR1 SGHAT, CDR2 FQNNGV.

This chain links TRBV11-2 with TRBJ2-5, with TRBD2 matching over 10 bases. V lost 2 bases, J lost 1 base, and 4 bases stayed unmatched. CDR1 is SGHAT and CDR2 is FQNNGV in the germline V gene. The CDR3 is 16 amino acids. CDR3 loop: CASSLRLAGAQETQYF. For the CDR3, the DNA is TGTGCCAGCAGCTTAAGGCTAGCGGGGGCCCAAGAGACCCAGTACTTC. Full variable domain (remainder filled in from reference TRBV11-2 and TRBJ2-5): EAGVAQSPRYKIIEKRQSVAFWCNPISGHATLYWYQQILGQGPKLLIQFQNNGVVDDSQLPKDRFSAERLKGVDSTLKIQPAKLEDSAVYLCASSLRLAGAQETQYFGPGTRLLVL.

The chain employs TRBV19 and TRBJ2-4, with 7 nucleotides matching TRBD2. The V gene end was trimmed by 6 bases and the J gene end by 2 bases; junction bases not matched to a gene: 22. CDR1 is LNHDA, CDR2 SQIVND, per germline (reference sequence). The CDR3 length is 20 residues. This CDR3 reads CASSPYGTGGTARTKNIQYF. The DNA of the CDR3 is TGTGCCAGTAGCCCATATGGAACGGGAGGCACCGCCAGAACCAAAAACATTCAGTACTTC.

This chain connects TRBV10-3 to TRBJ2-1, with 7 bases lining up with TRBD1. With 2 bases clipped from V and 5 bases from J, the junction kept 9 bases outside the gene matches. The CDR3 spans 16 residues. CDR1 is ENHRY, CDR2 SYGVKD, per germline. The CDR3 here is CAISEREGAADNEQFF. The DNA of the CDR3 is TGTGCCATCAGTGAGCGAGAGGGGGCTGCTGACAATGAGCAGTTCTTC.

V is TRBV19 and J is TRBJ2-5; 7 nucleotides match TRBD1. Germline trimming cut 6 bases from V and 2 bases from J; bases unmatched to any gene: 3. This CDR3 has 13 residues. Per the germline V gene, CDR1 is LNHDA and CDR2 is SQIVND (reference sequence). CDR3 residues: CASSVGQQETQYF. The CDR3 nucleotides are TGTGCCAGTAGCGTGGGACAGCAAGAGACCCAGTACTTC.

The rearrangement joins TRBV7-8 to TRBJ2-5; D remains ambiguous. V gave up 3 bases and J gave up 4 bases, with 3 bases separating them. From germline, CDR1 is SGHVS and CDR2 FQNEAQ. This CDR3 has 11 residues. Here the CDR3 DNA reads TGTGCCAGCAGCTTCAGAGAGACCCAGTACTTC. It specifies CASSFRETQYF. The whole variable domain, filled in from reference TRBV7-8 and TRBJ2-5, reads GAGVSQSPRYKVAKRGQDVALRCDPISGHVSLFWYQQALGQGPEFLTYFQNEAQLDKSGLPSDRFFAERPEGSVSTLKIQRTQQEDSAVYLCASSFRETQYFGPGTRLLVL.

V and J are TRBV4-2 and TRBJ1-1, with 7 positions matching TRBD1. With V trimmed by 3 bases and J by 7 bases, 5 bases remained unmatched. This CDR3 contains 13 residues. Germline V gene sequence: CDR1 LGHNA, CDR2 YNFKEQ. The CDR3 protein is CASSHRDSLEAFF. Written as DNA, the CDR3 is TGTGCCAGCAGCCACCGGGACAGCCTTGAAGCTTTCTTT.

The chain has TRBV7-8 and TRBJ2-7; D is possibly TRBD1 (5 bases). Germline V lookup: CDR1 SGHVS, CDR2 FQNEAQ. This CDR3 is 14 amino acids long. V gave up 1 base and J gave up 2 bases, with 9 bases separating them. Here the CDR3 reads CASSLGLGAYEQYF. CDR3 DNA sequence: TGTGCCAGCAGCTTAGGGTTAGGGGCCTACGAGCAGTACTTC.

The chain uses TRBV19 and TRBJ2-7; 10 bases are a match to TRBD1. Trimming cost V 5 bases and J 0 bases; bases outside gene matches: 7. CDR1 and CDR2 (germline): LNHDA, SQIVND (reference sequence). The CDR3 totals 16 residues. CDR3 in amino acids: CASSAQDRGHSYEQYF. For the CDR3, the DNA is TGTGCCAGTAGTGCGCAAGACAGGGGGCACTCCTACGAGCAGTACTTC.

CDR3 region: CATSNSGAGEQFF. The CDR3 coding sequence is TGTGCCACCAGCAATTCAGGGGCAGGTGAGCAGTTCTTC. V usage is TRBV15 and J usage is TRBJ2-1; a possible D gene is TRBD1 (6 bases). V lost 4 bases and J lost 9, with 13 bases in between. The CDR3 sequence is 13 residues long. Germline V gene sequence: CDR1 LNHNV, CDR2 YYDKDF (reference sequence).

The V gene is TRBV19, the J gene TRBJ2-7; 13 positions match TRBD2. CDR3 size: 16 residues. CDR1 and CDR2 from the germline V gene are LNHDA and SQIVND (reference sequence). After removal of 4 bases from V and 4 bases from J, the junction contained 7 bases not matched to a gene. CDR3: CASSTGTSGTRYEQYF. The CDR3 bases are TGTGCCAGTAGTACCGGGACTAGCGGGACCCGATACGAGCAGTACTTC. Together with reference TRBV19 and TRBJ2-7, the CDR3 gives the full variable domain: DGGITQSPKYLFRKEGQNVTLSCEQNLNHDAMYWYRQDPGQGLRLIYYSQIVNDFQKGDIAEGYSVSREKKESFPLTVTSAQKNPTAFYLCASSTGTSGTRYEQYFGPGTRLTVT.